This T cell receptor (beta chain) was sequenced for a study of OX40 agonist ivuxolimab in advanced cancers. As for the study in general: Ivuxolimab doses were 0.01, 0.1, 0.3, 1.5, 3 or 10 mg/kg every 2 weeks. Partial responses were observed in three patients, of whom one had hepatocellular carcinoma and two had cutaneous melanoma. Study-wide findings and caveats: The average count of expanded clones was higher among CD8+ T cells than among CD4+.

TCRdb's copy holds only in-frame clones and misses some; the assay was immunoSEQ multiplex PCR. Seen here are tens of thousands of clones, about 94% observed once, and the top ten hold 0.44%. Notes on this clone: Its antigen is not identified.

Germline-derived CDR1 and CDR2 are MGHRA and YSYEKL. Trimming removed 2 bases at V and 0 bases at J, with 8 bases between. The CDR3 length is 15 residues. Sequences were derived from CD4+ or CD8+ T cells sorted from blood, sampled in a trial of the OX40 agonist ivuxolimab. The chain carries TRBV4-1 and TRBJ1-3; the D is unclear. This receptor was taken from an adult with an advanced solid tumor such as melanoma, head and neck, liver or kidney cancer. Written as DNA, the CDR3 is TGCGCCAGCAGCCAACAGTCTGACTCTGGAAACACCATATATTTT. Protein product: CASSQQSDSGNTIYF.